A selection of T cell receptor beta chains follows, all from one sample in a study of cytomegalovirus exposure and HLA in healthy donors. This table comes from immunoSEQ multiplex PCR, and its TCRdb copy is limited to in-frame clones, with some not included. The repertoire holds around 88,000 clones, with roughly 70% as singletons. Sequenced: PBMCs. Source of these receptors: a male donor in good health and CMV-seronegative. Both conserved end residues are part of each CDR3. D genes are given only for firm matches. Clone size is stated in some rows and not others, as once, few, many or a class when expanded.

J gene: TRBJ2-7
D gene: -
V gene: TRBV27
clone size: -
CDR3 protein: CASSGPRFKPQDGLFTYEQYF
CDR3 DNA: TGTGCCAGCAGCGGACCACGCTTTAAGCCCCAGGACGGACTCTTTACCTACGAGCAGTACTTC

J gene: TRBJ1-1
D gene: -
V gene: TRBV7-8
clone size: -
CDR3 protein: CASSPNRGRDPRSFTEAFF
CDR3 DNA: TGTGCCAGCAGCCCGAATCGGGGGAGGGATCCCCGTTCGTTCACTGAAGCTTTCTTT

J gene: TRBJ2-7
D gene: TRBD1
V gene: TRBV7-9
clone size: -
CDR3 protein: CASSWTGYEQYF
CDR3 DNA: TGTGCCAGCAGCTGGACAGGCTACGAGCAGTACTTC

J gene: TRBJ1-2
D gene: -
V gene: TRBV6-5
clone size: -
CDR3 protein: CASRQDRNYGYTF
CDR3 DNA: TGTGCCAGCAGGCAAGACAGGAACTATGGCTACACCTTC

J gene: TRBJ2-7
D gene: -
V gene: TRBV15
clone size: few
CDR3 protein: CATSRDIAYEQYF
CDR3 DNA: TGTGCCACCAGCAGAGATATCGCGTACGAGCAGTACTTC

J gene: TRBJ2-7
D gene: -
V gene: TRBV27
clone size: -
CDR3 protein: CASSLSWSGANNYEQYF
CDR3 DNA: TGTGCCAGCAGTTTATCGTGGTCAGGTGCTAACAACTACGAGCAGTACTTC

J gene: TRBJ1-5
D gene: -
V gene: TRBV6-1
clone size: -
CDR3 protein: CASSTQGKNQPQHF
CDR3 DNA: TGTGCCAGCAGCACACAGGGCAAAAATCAGCCCCAGCATTTT

J gene: TRBJ2-7
D gene: TRBD1
V gene: TRBV11-2
clone size: few
CDR3 protein: CASSLVGQGASSYEQYF
CDR3 DNA: TGTGCCAGCAGCTTAGTGGGACAGGGGGCCAGCTCCTACGAGCAGTACTTC

J gene: TRBJ2-7
D gene: -
V gene: TRBV30
clone size: -
CDR3 protein: CAWSVQVGGYEQYF
CDR3 DNA: TGTGCCTGGAGTGTACAGGTCGGGGGCTACGAGCAGTACTTC

J gene: TRBJ2-1
D gene: TRBD2
V gene: TRBV7-2
clone size: -
CDR3 protein: CASSSQRGHAYNEQFF
CDR3 DNA: TGTGCCAGCAGCTCGCAGCGGGGCCACGCCTACAATGAGCAGTTCTTC

J gene: TRBJ2-4
D gene: TRBD2
V gene: TRBV2
clone size: few
CDR3 protein: CASSEDLAAALAKNIQYF
CDR3 DNA: TGTGCCAGCAGTGAAGATCTAGCGGCCGCACTAGCCAAAAACATTCAGTACTTC

J gene: TRBJ2-7
D gene: TRBD2
V gene: TRBV7-2
clone size: -
CDR3 protein: CASNSFGRAGEQYF
CDR3 DNA: TGTGCCAGCAACTCTTTCGGGAGGGCCGGCGAGCAGTACTTC

J gene: TRBJ2-7
D gene: TRBD1
V gene: TRBV28
clone size: -
CDR3 protein: CASSLSGTGPEEQYF
CDR3 DNA: TGTGCCAGCAGTTTGTCCGGGACAGGGCCTGAAGAGCAGTACTTC

J gene: TRBJ2-5
D gene: TRBD2
V gene: TRBV28
clone size: -
CDR3 protein: CASRPTSVETQYF
CDR3 DNA: TGTGCCAGCAGACCTACTAGCGTAGAGACCCAGTACTTC

J gene: TRBJ2-5
D gene: -
V gene: TRBV5-4
clone size: -
CDR3 protein: CASSLPLETQYF
CDR3 DNA: TGTGCCAGCAGCTTGCCACTTGAGACCCAGTACTTC

J gene: TRBJ1-5
D gene: TRBD1
V gene: TRBV28
clone size: -
CDR3 protein: CASSMYRGGNQPQHF
CDR3 DNA: TGTGCCAGCAGTATGTACAGGGGGGGTAATCAGCCCCAGCATTTT

J gene: TRBJ1-2
D gene: -
V gene: TRBV19
clone size: few
CDR3 protein: CASSIRIGLKDYGYTF
CDR3 DNA: TGTGCCAGTAGTATCCGTATTGGGCTAAAAGACTATGGCTACACCTTC

J gene: TRBJ2-3
D gene: TRBD2
V gene: TRBV7-2
clone size: -
CDR3 protein: CASSSTSGMGTDTQYF
CDR3 DNA: TGTGCCAGCAGCTCGACTAGCGGGATGGGCACAGATACGCAGTATTTT

J gene: TRBJ1-5
D gene: TRBD1
V gene: TRBV28
clone size: -
CDR3 protein: CASSLTGAGGNQPQHF
CDR3 DNA: TGTGCCAGCAGTCTGACAGGGGCTGGGGGCAATCAGCCCCAGCATTTT

J gene: TRBJ1-2
D gene: TRBD1
V gene: TRBV19
clone size: -
CDR3 protein: CASSRLGQGGYGYTF
CDR3 DNA: TGTGCCAGTAGTAGACTCGGACAGGGCGGCTATGGCTACACCTTC

J gene: TRBJ2-7
D gene: -
V gene: TRBV20-1
clone size: -
CDR3 protein: CSASRGWEQYF
CDR3 DNA: TGCAGTGCTAGTCGGGGTTGGGAGCAGTACTTC

J gene: TRBJ2-7
D gene: TRBD1
V gene: TRBV6-5
clone size: -
CDR3 protein: CASSYGTGKTYEQYF
CDR3 DNA: TGTGCCAGCAGTTACGGGACAGGAAAGACCTACGAGCAGTACTTC

J gene: TRBJ2-1
D gene: TRBD2
V gene: TRBV5-1
clone size: -
CDR3 protein: CASSLDGGSSYNEQFF
CDR3 DNA: TGCGCCAGCAGCTTGGATGGCGGGAGCTCCTACAATGAGCAGTTCTTC

J gene: TRBJ2-1
D gene: TRBD2
V gene: TRBV6-4
clone size: -
CDR3 protein: CASSDRSGSGNNEQFF
CDR3 DNA: TGTGCCAGCAGTGACAGGAGCGGGAGTGGGAACAATGAGCAGTTCTTC

J gene: TRBJ2-7
D gene: -
V gene: TRBV4-2
clone size: many
CDR3 protein: CASSQDRSYEQYF
CDR3 DNA: TGTGCCAGCAGCCAAGACAGGTCCTACGAGCAGTACTTC

J gene: TRBJ2-3
D gene: -
V gene: TRBV5-1
clone size: few
CDR3 protein: CASSLGVGLATDTQYF
CDR3 DNA: TGCGCCAGCAGCTTGGGGGTCGGTTTAGCGACAGATACGCAGTATTTT

J gene: TRBJ2-7
D gene: -
V gene: TRBV7-9
clone size: few
CDR3 protein: CASSLSRTYEQYF
CDR3 DNA: TGTGCCAGCAGCTTGAGTAGAACCTACGAGCAGTACTTC

J gene: TRBJ2-7
D gene: TRBD1
V gene: TRBV27
clone size: -
CDR3 protein: CASSWAQGGEQYF
CDR3 DNA: TGTGCCAGCAGTTGGGCACAGGGGGGCGAGCAGTACTTC